The T cell receptor beta chain under discussion was sequenced for a study of cytomegalovirus exposure and HLA in healthy donors. Worth noting for this clone: Its cognate antigen is unknown.

Losses at the gene ends were 5 bases for V and 7 bases for J; bases not matched to a gene: 16. Germline values: CDR1 GTSNPN, CDR2 SVGIG (reference sequence). The CDR3 length is 16 residues. The PCR made use of 60 Vbeta and 13 Jbeta primers. Some clones are missing from TCRdb's copy, which holds only in-frame ones; the method was immunoSEQ multiplex PCR. The sample holds 110,000 or so clones, more than 80% seen once. Study-level results: Later analysis indicated greater clonal expansion among HLA-associated TCR beta chains than among equally common other chains.

Sequenced sample: PBMCs. This chain uses TRBV30 with TRBJ1-4; TRBD1 matches 7 bases. This sequence originates from a middle-aged man in good health and CMV-seronegative. In DNA, the CDR3 is TGTGCCTGGGGAGTCCCCAGGGGGGTGAGGGTTGAAAAACTGTTTTTT. This encodes CAWGVPRGVRVEKLFF.